This TCR beta chain was recorded in a study of cytomegalovirus exposure and HLA in healthy donors. Study-wide results and limits: Confirmation in vitro established that a few CMV-associated chains were specific for CMV antigens.

Note on this clone: Its antigen is currently unknown.

60 Vbeta and 13 Jbeta primers were used in PCR. TCRdb's table, derived via immunoSEQ multiplex PCR, lists solely in-frame clones and lacks some. The sample includes around 160,000 clones, around 75% seen only once; the top ten take about 2%. The germline V and J ends were trimmed by 6 bases and 8 bases, with 19 bases remaining between them. Per germline, CDR1 SNHLY and CDR2 FYNNEI. The CDR3 is made up of 14 amino acids. Sequencing was performed on PBMCs. The chain is built from TRBV2 and TRBJ1-1; perhaps TRBD1 as D (6 bases). The receptor was isolated from a human donor in good health. CDR3 sequence (DNA): TGTGCCAGCAGCCGAAAATCGGGGGGCCGGGAAGCTTTCTTT. It codes for CASSRKSGGREAFF.